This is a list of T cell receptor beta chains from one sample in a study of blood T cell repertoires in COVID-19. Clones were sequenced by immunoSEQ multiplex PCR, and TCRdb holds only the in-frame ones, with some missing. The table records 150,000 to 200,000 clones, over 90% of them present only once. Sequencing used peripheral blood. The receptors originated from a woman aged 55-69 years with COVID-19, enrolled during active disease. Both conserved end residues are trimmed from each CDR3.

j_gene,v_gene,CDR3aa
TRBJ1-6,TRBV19,ASSDQGDSPLH
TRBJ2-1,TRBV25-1,ASSDPRTATKQF
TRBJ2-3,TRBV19,ASSFSGTSTDTQY
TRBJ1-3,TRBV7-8,ASSPGTPGNTIY
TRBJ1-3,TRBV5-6,ASSLGDSGNTIY
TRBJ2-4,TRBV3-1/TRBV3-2,ASSLDWRAKNIQY
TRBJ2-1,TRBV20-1,SASRGYNEQF
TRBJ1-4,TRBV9,ASSDGSATNEKLF
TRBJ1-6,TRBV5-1,ASTSTGDNSPLH
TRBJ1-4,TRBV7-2,ASSSRTDTNEKLF
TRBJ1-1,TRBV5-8,ASSFLTGGYTEAF
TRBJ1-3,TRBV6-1,ASSDIMSSGNTIY
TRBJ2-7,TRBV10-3,AISGGGGPSSEQY
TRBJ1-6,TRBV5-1,ASSLARTDNSPLH
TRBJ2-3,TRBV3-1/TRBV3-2,ASSRTSGVVDTQY
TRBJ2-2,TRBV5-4,ASSRGQGETGELF
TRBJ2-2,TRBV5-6,ASSLAGPGELF
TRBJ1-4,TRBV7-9,ASSSYSTATNEKLF
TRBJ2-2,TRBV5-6,ASSGRLGQGPINTGELF
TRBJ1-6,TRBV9,ASSARITGSPLH
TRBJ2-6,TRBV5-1,ASSLAAGGGSGANVLT
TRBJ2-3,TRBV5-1,ASSLASGGDTQY
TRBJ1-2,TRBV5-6,ASSPGRQARYT
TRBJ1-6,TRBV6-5,ASRAGDNSPLH
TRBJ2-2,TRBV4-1,ASSQDSGGTGELF
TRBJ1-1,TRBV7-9,ASSFTGQTNTEAF
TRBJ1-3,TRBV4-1,ASSQETGEYTIY
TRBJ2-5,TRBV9,ASSVELAGETQY
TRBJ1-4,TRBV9,ASSVDPITHTGGTTNEKLF
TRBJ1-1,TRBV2,ASSEQGARAEAF
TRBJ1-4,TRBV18,ASSPGGQGEKLF
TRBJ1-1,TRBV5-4,TSSSGSGPRGGTEAF
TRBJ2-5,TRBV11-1,ASSLAMGRPQETQY
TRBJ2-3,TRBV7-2,ASSSKLARRQY
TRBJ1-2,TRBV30,AWIQTGYYT
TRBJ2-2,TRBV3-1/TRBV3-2,ASSQDRHPAGELF
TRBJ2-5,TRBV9,ASSVGTGGPNRETQY
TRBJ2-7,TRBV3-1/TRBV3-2,ASSQDRAGWSEQY
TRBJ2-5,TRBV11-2,ASSFRGTEGETQY
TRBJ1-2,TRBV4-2,ASSGDRGPYGYT
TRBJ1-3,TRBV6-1,ASSDPTGDYGNTIY
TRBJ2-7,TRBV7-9,ASSLGVTE
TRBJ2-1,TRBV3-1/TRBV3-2,ASSPTPGEYLYNEQF
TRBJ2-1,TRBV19,ACKTRRGHAIEQF
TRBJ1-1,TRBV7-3,ASSLGGVGNTEAF
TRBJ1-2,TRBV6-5,ASRPTGNYGYT
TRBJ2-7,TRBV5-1,ASSPASGGTYEQY
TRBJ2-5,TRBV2,ASSNAGGIETQY
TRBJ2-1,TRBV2,ASSASGASYNEQF
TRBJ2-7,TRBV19,ASSSSGTYEQY
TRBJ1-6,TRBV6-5,ASSYSYRGGSPLH
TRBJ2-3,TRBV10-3,AISGSSTDTQY
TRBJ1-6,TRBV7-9,ASSPRTGGSPLH
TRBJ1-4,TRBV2,ASSELLGVDEKLF
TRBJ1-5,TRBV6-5,ASSYEVGGNQPQH
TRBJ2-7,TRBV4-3,ASSSGQTLGEQY
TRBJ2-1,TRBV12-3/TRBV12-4,ASSLGLFNEQF
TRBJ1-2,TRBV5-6,ASSLSRQGYGYT
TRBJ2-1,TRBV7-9,ASSLNPRQDRDYNEQF
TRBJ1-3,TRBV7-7,ASSQGTSRSGNTIY